The source of this T cell receptor beta chain is a study of cytomegalovirus exposure and HLA in healthy donors. Researchers ran the PCR with 60 Vbeta and 13 Jbeta primers. Using immunoSEQ multiplex PCR, the repertoire was profiled, and TCRdb retains in-frame clones only, with some absent. The data contain nearly 110,000 clones, approximately 79% of them singletons. Concerning this clone: Its specificity is not known.

This CDR3 is 15 amino acids long. Germline values: CDR1 MNHEY, CDR2 SVGAGI. V was clipped by 1 base and J by 3 bases, with 13 bases between them. General observations from the study: TCR beta chains numbering 164 were designated cytomegalovirus-associated. Reportedly, cytomegalovirus status was diagnosed with high sensitivity and specificity.

This clonotype was sampled from a woman between 35 and 50 years old in good health and CMV-seropositive. The V gene is TRBV6-5, the J gene TRBJ2-7; D might be TRBD2 (6 bases). The specimen sequenced was PBMCs. The CDR3 DNA follows: TGTGCCAGCAGTTACTTGTCAGGGCGGGACTACGAGCAGTACTTC. Its protein is CASSYLSGRDYEQYF.